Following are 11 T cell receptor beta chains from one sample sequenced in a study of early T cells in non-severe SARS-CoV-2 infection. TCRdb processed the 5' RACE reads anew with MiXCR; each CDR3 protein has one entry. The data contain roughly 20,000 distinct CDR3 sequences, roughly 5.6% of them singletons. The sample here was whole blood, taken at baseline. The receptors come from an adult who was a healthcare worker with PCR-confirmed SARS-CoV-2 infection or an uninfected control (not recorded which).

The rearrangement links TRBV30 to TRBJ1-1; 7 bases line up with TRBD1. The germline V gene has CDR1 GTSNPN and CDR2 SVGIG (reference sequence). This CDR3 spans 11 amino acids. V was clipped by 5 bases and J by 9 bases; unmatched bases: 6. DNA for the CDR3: TGTGCCTGGGGGACAGTTCGTCAAGCTTTCTTT. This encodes CAWGTVRQAFF. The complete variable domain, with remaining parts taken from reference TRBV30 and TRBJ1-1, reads SQTIHQWPATLVQPVGSPLSLECTVEGTSNPNLYWYRQAAGRGLQLLFYSVGIGQISSEVPQNLSASRPQDRQFILSSKKLLLSDSGFYLCAWGTVRQAFFGQGTRLTVV.

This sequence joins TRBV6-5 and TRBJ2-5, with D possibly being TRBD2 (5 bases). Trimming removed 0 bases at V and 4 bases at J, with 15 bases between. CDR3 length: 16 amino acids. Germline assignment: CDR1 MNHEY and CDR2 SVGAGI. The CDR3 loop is CASSYSPDPRGETQYF. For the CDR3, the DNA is TGTGCCAGCAGTTACTCACCGGACCCACGGGGAGAGACCCAGTACTTC.

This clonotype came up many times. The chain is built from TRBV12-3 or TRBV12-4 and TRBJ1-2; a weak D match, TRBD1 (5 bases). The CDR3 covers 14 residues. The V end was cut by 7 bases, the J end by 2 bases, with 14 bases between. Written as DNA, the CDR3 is TGTGCCAGCATCATCGAAGGGGTAAACTATGGCTACACCTTC. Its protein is CASIIEGVNYGYTF.

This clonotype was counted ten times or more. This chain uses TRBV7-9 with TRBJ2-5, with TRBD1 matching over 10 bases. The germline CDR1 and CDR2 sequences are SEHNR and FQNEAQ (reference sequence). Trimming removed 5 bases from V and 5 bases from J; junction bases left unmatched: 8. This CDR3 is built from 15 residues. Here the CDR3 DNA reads TGTGCCAGCAGCAGTGGGACAGGGGAGTTTGAGACCCAGTACTTC. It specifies CASSSGTGEFETQYF.

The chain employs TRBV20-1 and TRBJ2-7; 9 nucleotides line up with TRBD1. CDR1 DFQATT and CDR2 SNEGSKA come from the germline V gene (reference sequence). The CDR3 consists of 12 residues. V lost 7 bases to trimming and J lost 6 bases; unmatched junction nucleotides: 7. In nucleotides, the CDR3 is TGCAGTGTCCGGACAGGGGATGGCGAGCAGTACTTC. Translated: CSVRTGDGEQYF.

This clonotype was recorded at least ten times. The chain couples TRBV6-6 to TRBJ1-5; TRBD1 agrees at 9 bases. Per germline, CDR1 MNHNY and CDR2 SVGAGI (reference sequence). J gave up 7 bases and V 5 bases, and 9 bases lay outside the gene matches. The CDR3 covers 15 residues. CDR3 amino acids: CASSVQGADLQPQHF. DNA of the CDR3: TGTGCCAGCAGTGTACAGGGGGCCGATCTCCAGCCCCAGCATTTT.

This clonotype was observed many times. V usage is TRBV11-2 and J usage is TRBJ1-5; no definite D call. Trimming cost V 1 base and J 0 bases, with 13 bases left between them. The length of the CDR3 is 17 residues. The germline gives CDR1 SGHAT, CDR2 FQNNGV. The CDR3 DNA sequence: TGTGCCAGCAGCTTAGGGGCAGGATTTTATAGCAATCAGCCCCAGCATTTT. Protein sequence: CASSLGAGFYSNQPQHF.

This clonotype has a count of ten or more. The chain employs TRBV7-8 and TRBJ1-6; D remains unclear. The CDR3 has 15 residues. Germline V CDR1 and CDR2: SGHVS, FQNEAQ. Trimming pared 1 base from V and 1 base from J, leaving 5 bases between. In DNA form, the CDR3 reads TGTGCCAGCAGCTTAGTCGGATCCTATAATTCACCCCTCCACTTT. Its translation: CASSLVGSYNSPLHF.

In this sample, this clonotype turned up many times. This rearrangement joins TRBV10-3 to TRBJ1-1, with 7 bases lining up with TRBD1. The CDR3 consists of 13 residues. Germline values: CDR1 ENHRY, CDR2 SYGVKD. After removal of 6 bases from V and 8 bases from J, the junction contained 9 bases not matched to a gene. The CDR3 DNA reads TGTGCCATCAGAGGACAACCGGGACAGGAAGCTTTCTTT. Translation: CAIRGQPGQEAFF.

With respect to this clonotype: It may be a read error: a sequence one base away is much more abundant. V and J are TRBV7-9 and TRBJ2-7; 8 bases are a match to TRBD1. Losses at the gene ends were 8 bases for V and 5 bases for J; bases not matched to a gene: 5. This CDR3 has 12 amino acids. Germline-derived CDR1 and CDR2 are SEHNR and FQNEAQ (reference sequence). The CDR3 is CASGPDRDEQYF. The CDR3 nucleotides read TGTGCCAGCGGCCCGGACAGGGACGAGCAGTACTTC.

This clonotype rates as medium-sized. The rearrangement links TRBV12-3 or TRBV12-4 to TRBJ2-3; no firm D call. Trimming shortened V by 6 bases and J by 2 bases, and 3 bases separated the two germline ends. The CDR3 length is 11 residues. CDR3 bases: TGTGCCAGCAGCCCCACAGATACGCAGTATTTT. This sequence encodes CASSPTDTQYF.